This T cell receptor (beta chain) emerged from a study of yellow fever vaccine responses in identical twins. Whole-study findings and limits: Reports say the vaccine T cell response in twins looked partly convergent and partly personalized.

Note on this clonotype: Its cognate antigen is unknown.

Via MiXCR, TCRdb re-called the RT-PCR reads, giving one row per CDR3 protein. Seen here are 30,000 to 40,000 distinct CDR3 sequences, about three fifths observed once, and the top ten hold roughly 5%. Sequenced here: T cells from blood (PBMCs), unsorted or a sorted subset (not recorded which), sampled before or after yellow fever vaccination (not recorded which). This clonotype was obtained from a woman aged 18-30 years who received the yellow fever vaccine.

CDR3 DNA sequence: TGCAGCGTTGTTTTAGGTACTAGCGGAGGAAATACGCAGTATTTT. It encodes CSVVLGTSGGNTQYF. V and J are TRBV29-1 and TRBJ2-3, with 8 bases identical to TRBD2. Germline lookup yields CDR1 SQVTM and CDR2 ANQGSEA. CDR3 length: 15 amino acids. With 4 bases clipped from V and 7 bases from J, the junction kept 13 bases outside the gene matches.